The 17 T cell receptor beta chains in this list originate from one sample, sequenced in a study of blood T cell repertoires in COVID-19. Here immunoSEQ multiplex PCR was the method, and the copy in TCRdb shows in-frame clones only, minus some. This sample has roughly 100,000 clones; around 90% occur once, and the top ten carry around 5.5%. Sequenced material: peripheral blood. These TCRs come from a human donor in a cohort sampled during active COVID-19.

The chain couples TRBV9 to TRBJ2-7; TRBD2 is a possible D gene (5 bases). Per germline, CDR1 SGDLS and CDR2 YYNGEE. With 0 bases removed from V and 2 bases from J, the gap between germline ends came to 12 bases. The CDR3 runs 15 residues. CDR3 amino acids: CASSVVRAGTYEQYF. The CDR3 DNA sequence: TGTGCCAGCAGCGTAGTAAGGGCGGGCACCTACGAGCAGTACTTC.

The CDR3 sequence is CASSDRVGEQFF. The CDR3 bases are TGTGCCAGCAGTGACAGAGTCGGTGAGCAGTTCTTC. The chain links TRBV7-2 to TRBJ2-1, with D tentatively TRBD1 (5 bases). Looked up from germline, CDR1 is SGHTA and CDR2 is FQGNSA. V was trimmed by 6 bases and J by 9 bases, leaving 12 bases between them. The length of the CDR3 is 12 residues.

V usage is TRBV7-2 and J usage is TRBJ2-7, with D possibly being TRBD1 (5 bases). The germline V and J ends were trimmed by 2 bases and 9 bases, with 17 bases remaining between them. Germline V gene data show CDR1 as SGHTA and CDR2 as FQGNSA. CDR3 size: 14 residues. The CDR3 DNA follows: TGTGCCAGCAGCTTACGGCAGGGCCCCTCGGGGCAGTACTTC. Protein product: CASSLRQGPSGQYF. Together with reference TRBV7-2 and TRBJ2-7, the CDR3 gives the full variable domain: GAGVSQSPSNKVTEKGKDVELRCDPISGHTALYWYRQSLGQGLEFLIYFQGNSAPDKSGLPSDRFSAERTGGSVSTLTIQRTQQEDSAVYLCASSLRQGPSGQYFGPGTRLTVT.

The chain combines TRBV2 with TRBJ2-3; 7 bases align to TRBD2. Germline V CDR1 and CDR2: SNHLY, FYNNEI. The J segment lost 3 bases and the V segment lost 0 bases, leaving 3 bases of the junction unmatched. The CDR3 extends over 15 amino acids. The CDR3 loop is CASSEAPAGTDTQYF. CDR3 DNA: TGTGCCAGCAGTGAAGCCCCAGCGGGGACAGATACGCAGTATTTT.

The CDR3 spells CASSQDRFGRALSGNTIYF. The CDR3 region has the DNA TGTGCCAGCAGCCAAGATAGGTTTGGCAGGGCTCTCTCTGGAAACACCATATATTTT. The chain carries TRBV3-1 (or the pseudogene TRBV3-2) and TRBJ1-3, with D possibly being TRBD1 (5 bases). Trimming stripped 0 bases from V and 0 bases from J, with 18 bases between. CDR3 length: 19 amino acids. CDR1 is LGHDT and CDR2 is YNNKEL in the germline V gene (reference sequence).

The J gene is TRBJ2-7, the V gene TRBV20-1; D is perhaps TRBD1 (9 bases). The CDR3 covers 16 residues. Germline CDR1 and CDR2: DFQATT and SNEGSKA (reference sequence). Trimming took off 3 bases at V and 6 bases at J, with 24 bases between the two ends. The DNA of the CDR3 is TGCAGTGCTAGTAGCCGGGAGGGACAGGGTTTTTTCGAGCAGTACTTC. Protein: CSASSREGQGFFEQYF.

The rearrangement joins TRBV6-2 or TRBV6-3 to TRBJ2-7; 8 nucleotides line up with TRBD2. This CDR3 spans 15 amino acids. Germline CDR1 MNHEY, CDR2 SVGEGT. J lost 3 bases, V lost 5 bases, and 9 bases had no gene match. In DNA, the CDR3 is TGTGCCAGCAGTGACCGTAGCGGGGTAGGCTACGAGCAGTACTTC. Its translation: CASSDRSGVGYEQYF.

The chain combines TRBV11-3 with TRBJ2-3; maybe TRBD2 (6 bases). Germline CDR1 is SGHNT and CDR2 is YENEEA. V was shortened by 1 base and J by 0 bases, with 8 bases between the two germline ends. The CDR3 runs 15 residues. This CDR3 is CASSLGRGSTDTQYF. The CDR3 coding sequence is TGTGCCAGCAGCTTAGGTCGGGGGAGCACAGATACGCAGTATTTT.

The chain joins TRBV3-1 (or the pseudogene TRBV3-2) to TRBJ2-2; TRBD2 matches 7 bases. The CDR3 consists of 17 residues. Trimming took 2 bases from V and 1 from J; bases not matched to a gene: 7. CDR1 is LGHDT, CDR2 YNNKEL, per germline (reference sequence). The CDR3 reads CASSQRAGLGNTGELFF. The CDR3, as DNA: TGTGCCAGCAGCCAACGAGCGGGACTGGGGAACACCGGGGAGCTGTTTTTT.

The rearrangement joins TRBV11-2 to TRBJ2-7; 10 nucleotides match TRBD2. V was clipped by 5 bases and J by 4 bases; unmatched bases: 8. Germline V lookup: CDR1 SGHAT, CDR2 FQNNGV. This CDR3 has 15 amino acids. CDR3 residues: CASSPEREGRYEQYF. The CDR3 DNA sequence: TGTGCCAGCAGCCCTGAGCGGGAGGGCCGATACGAGCAGTACTTC.

V and J are TRBV30 and TRBJ1-5, with D possibly TRBD1 on 6 matching bases. The germline gives CDR1 GTSNPN, CDR2 SVGIG (reference sequence). The CDR3 is 14 amino acids. V was shortened by 2 bases and J by 0 bases, with 8 bases between the two germline ends. The CDR3 nucleotides are TGTGCCTGGAGTCAGGGGTATAGCAATCAGCCCCAGCATTTT. Translated, it gives CAWSQGYSNQPQHF.

The V call is TRBV10-3, the J call TRBJ1-1; a weak D match, TRBD1 (6 bases). The CDR3 loop spans 12 amino acids. Deletions cut 5 bases from V and 3 bases from J, with 7 bases between. Germline V CDR1 and CDR2: ENHRY, SYGVKD. CDR3 coding DNA: TGTGCCATCAGTCGGACAGACACTGAAGCTTTCTTT. Residues: CAISRTDTEAFF.

The chain employs TRBV15 and TRBJ2-7; TRBD2 agrees at 8 bases. CDR1 is LNHNV and CDR2 is YYDKDF in the germline V gene (reference sequence). V shed 9 bases, J shed 0 bases, and the junction held 7 bases outside the gene matches. The CDR3 contains 14 residues. DNA for the CDR3: TGTGCCACTAAGGCAACTAGCGGCTCCTACGAGCAGTACTTC. Protein: CATKATSGSYEQYF.

V gene TRBV5-1 combines with J gene TRBJ2-1; TRBD1 agrees at 11 bases. Trimming at V came to 6 bases and at J to 5 bases, leaving 4 bases not matched to a gene. The CDR3 has 14 amino acids. Per the germline V gene, CDR1 is SGHRS and CDR2 is YFSETQ. The CDR3 coding sequence is TGCGCCAGCAAGGGACAGGGGGTGAACAATGAGCAGTTCTTC. Protein: CASKGQGVNNEQFF.

The chain uses TRBV9 and TRBJ1-2, with D unclear. Germline assignment: CDR1 SGDLS and CDR2 YYNGEE. This CDR3 region has 12 residues. V was shortened by 0 bases and J by 7 bases, with 7 bases between the two germline ends. CDR3 sequence: CASSVGSRGYTF. The CDR3, as DNA: TGTGCCAGCAGCGTAGGCAGTCGTGGCTACACCTTC.

In its sample, this clone was seen once. V usage is TRBV12-3 or TRBV12-4 and J usage is TRBJ2-1, with 9 positions matching TRBD2. V dropped 5 bases and J dropped 10; count of bases not matched to a gene: 6. The CDR3 is made up of 13 amino acids. The CDR3 DNA is TGTGCCAGCAGTCCTGGACTAGCGCGAGAGCAGTTCTTC. It is translated as CASSPGLAREQFF.

The chain is built from TRBV5-1 and TRBJ2-6, with 7 bases aligning to TRBD1. The germline gives CDR1 SGHRS, CDR2 YFSETQ. The CDR3 contains 16 residues. The ends lost 5 bases at V and 0 bases at J; junction bases unmatched: 5. The CDR3 here is CASSSGQTSGANVLTF. The CDR3 bases are TGCGCCAGCAGTTCGGGACAGACCTCTGGGGCCAACGTCCTGACTTTC.